Listed here are 29 T cell receptor beta chains from one sample, sequenced in a study of blood T cells in healthy people across ages. Together with a sample-barcoded 5' primer, a J-beta primer mix was included in a second PCR lasting about 7 to 11 cycles. TCRdb reprocessed the 5' RACE reads with MiXCR, giving one entry per CDR3 protein. The sample lists around 780,000 distinct CDR3 sequences, around 50% occurring once. The sample was blood. The receptors originated from a man in his forties in good health.

This clonotype was recorded once. The CDR3 coding sequence is TGCGCCAGCAGCCAAGCCGGGGACATCAACTATGGCTACACCTTC. Translating gives CASSQAGDINYGYTF. The chain carries TRBV4-1 and TRBJ1-2; possibly TRBD1 for D (6 bases). In germline, CDR1 is MGHRA, CDR2 YSYEKL. The CDR3 is made up of 15 amino acids. V was cut by 1 base and J by 2 bases, with 11 bases left in between.

This clonotype has more than one count but fewer than ten. The chain has TRBV11-1 and TRBJ2-1, with D perhaps TRBD2 (5 bases). Germline V CDR1 and CDR2: SGHAT, FQDESV (reference sequence). The CDR3 length is 14 residues. V was clipped by 0 bases and J by 15 bases, with 18 bases between them. The CDR3, as DNA: TGTGCCAGCAGCTTAGCGCGCATTCAGGAGGAATGGTTCTTC. This translates into CASSLARIQEEWFF. Combining the CDR3 with reference TRBV11-1 and TRBJ2-1 gives the whole variable domain EAEVAQSPRYKITEKSQAVAFWCDPISGHATLYWYRQILGQGPELLVQFQDESVVDDSQLPKDRFSAERLKGVDSTLKIQPAELGDSAMYLCASSLARIQEEWFFGPGTRLTVL.

This chain links TRBV7-9 with TRBJ2-1; TRBD1 agrees at 8 bases. The germline V gene encodes CDR1 SEHNR and CDR2 FQNEAQ (reference sequence). The CDR3 contains 15 residues. With V trimmed by 2 bases and J by 7 bases, 7 bases remained unmatched. CDR3 region: CASSLQGAPENEQFF. The CDR3 DNA follows: TGTGCCAGCAGCTTACAGGGGGCCCCTGAGAATGAGCAGTTCTTC.

This clonotype has more than one count but fewer than ten. The V call is TRBV28, the J call TRBJ2-7, with 7 positions matching TRBD1. CDR1 MDHEN and CDR2 SYDVKM come from the germline V gene. The CDR3 loop spans 16 amino acids. The V segment lost 5 bases and the J segment 2 bases; nucleotides outside the gene matches: 12. Written as DNA, the CDR3 is TGTGCCAGCAGTACCTCCCGTGCAGGGGGTGCCTACGAGCAGTACTTC. It is translated as CASSTSRAGGAYEQYF.

This clonotype was counted a few times. The rearrangement uses TRBV6-5 and TRBJ2-7; perhaps TRBD1 as D (6 bases). CDR1 and CDR2 (germline): MNHEY, SVGAGI. Trimming cost V 6 bases and J 5 bases, with 17 bases left between them. This CDR3 has 14 amino acids. Here the CDR3 reads CASRHGDILNEQYF. The CDR3 DNA follows: TGTGCCAGCAGACACGGGGACATTCTTAACGAGCAGTACTTC.

This clonotype turned up a few times. J is TRBJ2-5 and V is TRBV7-2, with 9 bases aligning to TRBD1. V dropped 2 bases and J dropped 5; count of bases not matched to a gene: 6. CDR1 and CDR2 from the germline V gene are SGHTA and FQGNSA. The CDR3 length is 15 residues. CDR3 amino acids: CASSLLGQGWETQYF. The CDR3 DNA reads as TGTGCCAGCAGCTTATTGGGACAGGGCTGGGAGACCCAGTACTTC.

The chain has TRBV3-1 and TRBJ2-7; D gene unclear. The J call may be faulty, since TRBJ2-5 better matches the DNA end. The CDR3 runs to 18 residues. Germline V lookup: CDR1 LGHDT, CDR2 YNNKEL (reference sequence). In nucleotides, the CDR3 is TGTGCCAGCAGCCAAGTGATTCTGGGGTTCGACAAGAAAGAGACCCAGTACTTC. This sequence encodes CASSQVILGFDKKETQYF.

V gene TRBV11-1 combines with J gene TRBJ2-1; 15 nucleotides match TRBD2. Trimming took 1 base from V and 4 from J; bases not matched to a gene: 2. The CDR3 covers 17 residues. Germline V gene sequence: CDR1 SGHAT, CDR2 FQDESV (reference sequence). CDR3 residues: CASSLGTSGGVYNEQFF. As DNA, the CDR3 is TGTGCCAGCAGCTTAGGGACTAGCGGGGGGGTATACAATGAGCAGTTCTTC.

The chain couples TRBV6-6 to TRBJ2-2; 9 bases line up with TRBD1. The CDR3 totals 16 residues. V lost 7 bases, J lost 1 base, and 7 bases stayed unmatched. The germline CDR1 and CDR2 sequences are MNHNY and SVGAGI (reference sequence). CDR3 nucleotide sequence: TGTGCCAGCAATCCCAGGGACAGGGTGAACACCGGGGAGCTGTTTTTT. Its translation: CASNPRDRVNTGELFF.

The chain uses TRBV7-9 and TRBJ2-1; no clear D. The germline CDR1 and CDR2 sequences are SEHNR and FQNEAQ (reference sequence). The CDR3 is made up of 14 amino acids. Trimming took 5 bases from V and 1 from J, leaving 9 bases between them. In nucleotides, the CDR3 is TGTGCCAGCAGCCCGGCGGCATCCTACAATGAGCAGTTCTTC. Protein product: CASSPAASYNEQFF.

This clonotype was picked up one time. This chain links TRBV2 with TRBJ2-7, with D possibly TRBD2 on 5 matching bases. V lost 0 bases to trimming and J lost 10 bases, with 19 bases between them. The germline CDR1 and CDR2 sequences are SNHLY and FYNNEI. This CDR3 has 15 amino acids. The DNA for the CDR3 is TGTGCCAGCAGTGAAGCGGTGATAGCCGGGAAGGCTCAGTACTTC. Translation: CASSEAVIAGKAQYF.

The chain joins TRBV25-1 to TRBJ2-7; D gene ambiguous. The V and J ends lost 4 bases and 3 bases respectively, with 13 bases between them. CDR1 and CDR2 from the germline V gene are MGHDK and SYGVNS. The CDR3 totals 14 residues. CDR3 coding DNA: TGTGCCAGCAGTGCCGCCCACGACCTCTACGAGCAGTACTTC. Its protein is CASSAAHDLYEQYF.

The chain uses TRBV20-1 and TRBJ1-1, with unresolved D. Trimming removed 4 bases at V and 0 bases at J, with 9 bases between. CDR1 DFQATT and CDR2 SNEGSKA come from the germline V gene (reference sequence). The CDR3 sequence is 13 residues long. CDR3 sequence: CSAIVRLNTEAFF. The DNA of the CDR3 is TGCAGTGCTATCGTAAGACTGAACACTGAAGCTTTCTTT.

In its sample, this clonotype was seen many times. The chain recombines TRBV25-1 with TRBJ2-7, with 12 bases aligning to TRBD2. V was pared by 4 bases and J by 4 bases, with 5 bases of the junction left unmatched. The CDR3 spans 15 residues. Germline V lookup: CDR1 MGHDK, CDR2 SYGVNS. The CDR3 loop is CASSGTSGTQYEQYF. The DNA for the CDR3 is TGTGCCAGCAGTGGGACTAGCGGGACTCAATACGAGCAGTACTTC.

This clonotype was found a few times. This chain joins TRBV20-1 and TRBJ2-1; D is uncertain. Germline-derived CDR1 and CDR2 are DFQATT and SNEGSKA (reference sequence). The CDR3 is made up of 12 amino acids. The V end was cut by 5 bases, the J end by 8 bases, with 13 bases between. CDR3 residues: CSARTGTHEQFF. Written as DNA, the CDR3 is TGCAGTGCTCGAACCGGAACCCATGAGCAGTTCTTC.

This clonotype turned up a few times. The chain combines TRBV3-1 with TRBJ2-1; 7 positions match TRBD2. The CDR3 totals 14 residues. V lost 1 base to trimming and J lost 8 bases; unmatched junction nucleotides: 5. Germline V gene lookup returns CDR1 LGHDT and CDR2 YNNKEL (reference sequence). For the CDR3, the DNA is TGTGCCAGCAGCCAAGTTGCAGGGAGGGATGAGCAGTTCTTC. Amino acid sequence: CASSQVAGRDEQFF.

The rearrangement joins TRBV10-3 to TRBJ2-1; 9 bases match TRBD1. With 10 bases clipped from V and 7 bases from J, the junction kept 11 bases outside the gene matches. This CDR3 is built from 14 residues. Germline lookup yields CDR1 ENHRY and CDR2 SYGVKD. CDR3 region: CATTAGTGTNEQFF. The CDR3 region has the DNA TGTGCCACGACCGCAGGGACAGGGACGAATGAGCAGTTCTTC.

This clonotype was observed a few times. The rearrangement uses TRBV6-2 or TRBV6-3 and TRBJ2-6; D unresolved. Germline V lookup: CDR1 MNHEY, CDR2 SVGEGT. The CDR3 is 18 residues long. V lost 8 bases and J lost 1, with 21 bases in between. CDR3: CASGALSLWVSGANVLTF. CDR3 DNA: TGTGCCAGCGGAGCTCTCTCGCTCTGGGTTTCTGGGGCCAACGTCCTGACTTTC.

This clonotype was seen just once. The chain joins TRBV7-9 to TRBJ2-5; D may match TRBD1 or TRBD2 (6 bases each). CDR1 and CDR2 (germline): SEHNR, FQNEAQ (reference sequence). The CDR3 covers 18 residues. Trimming cost V 1 base and J 4 bases, with 22 bases left between them. CDR3 in amino acids: CASSLGGHTVRRGETQYF. The CDR3 coding sequence is TGTGCCAGCAGCTTAGGGGGACACACAGTTCGGAGGGGAGAGACCCAGTACTTC.

This chain links TRBV5-1 with TRBJ2-7; 10 bases are shared with TRBD1. The CDR3 sequence is 16 residues long. CDR1 is SGHRS, CDR2 YFSETQ, per germline. The junction had 3 bases not matched to a gene; V was cut back by 0 bases and J by 0 bases. The CDR3 DNA reads TGCGCCAGCAGCTTGGACGGGACAGGGGACTCCTACGAGCAGTACTTC. Protein product: CASSLDGTGDSYEQYF. The full variable domain, in which reference TRBV5-1 and TRBJ2-7 provide the parts outside the CDR3, is KAGVTQTPRYLIKTRGQQVTLSCSPISGHRSVSWYQQTPGQGLQFLFEYFSETQRNKGNFPGRFSGRQFSNSRSEMNVSTLELGDSALYLCASSLDGTGDSYEQYFGPGTRLTVT.

The table lists this clonotype with a count of one. V usage is TRBV7-2 and J usage is TRBJ2-3; TRBD2 agrees at 12 bases. In germline, CDR1 is SGHTA, CDR2 FQGNSA. The length of the CDR3 is 17 residues. V was clipped by 5 bases and J by 6 bases; unmatched bases: 12. The CDR3 DNA is TGTGCCAGCAGCCCGAGAAGACTAGCGGGAGTGAGGGATACGCAGTATTTT. Amino acid sequence: CASSPRRLAGVRDTQYF.

The rearrangement uses TRBV18 and TRBJ2-1, with unresolved D. The germline V gene encodes CDR1 KGHSH and CDR2 LQKENI. Trimming removed 2 bases at V and 9 bases at J, with 11 bases between. The CDR3 is 13 amino acids. The CDR3 sequence: CASSPGVHSEQFF. The CDR3 DNA follows: TGTGCCAGCTCACCAGGGGTCCACAGTGAGCAGTTCTTC.

Concerning this clonotype: One end of the junction is discordant with germline, which a read error may explain. This chain uses TRBV7-7 with TRBJ2-3, with TRBD2 matching 11 bases. Germline V CDR1 and CDR2: SSHAT, FNYEAQ (reference sequence). This CDR3 has 15 residues. The CDR3 is CASSQTSGVGDTQYF. CDR3 nucleotides: TGTGCTAGCAGCCAGACTAGCGGGGTAGGGGATACGCAGTATTTT.

The V and J genes are TRBV29-1 and TRBJ2-1; D remains unclear. The CDR3 is made up of 11 amino acids. Germline loops: CDR1 SQVTM, CDR2 ANQGSEA. Trimming shortened V by 7 bases and J by 9 bases, and 13 bases separated the two germline ends. CDR3 DNA: TGCAGCGCCGTACAGAGGAGTGAGCAGTTCTTC. This sequence encodes CSAVQRSEQFF.

In its sample, this clonotype was seen a few times. This chain uses TRBV6-5 with TRBJ2-5, with 7 bases aligning to TRBD2. Germline lookup yields CDR1 MNHEY and CDR2 SVGAGI. V lost 5 bases and J lost 6; bases outside the gene matches: 9. The CDR3 extends over 14 amino acids. The chain's CDR3 is CASSLGRGVQTQYF. CDR3 DNA: TGTGCCAGCAGTCTGGGACGGGGGGTGCAGACCCAGTACTTC.

In its sample, this clonotype was seen a few times. This chain connects TRBV24-1 to TRBJ2-1; 9 positions agree with TRBD2. V shed 3 bases and J 2 bases; nucleotides not matched to a gene: 10. This CDR3 is 18 amino acids long. The germline V gene has CDR1 KGHDR and CDR2 SFDVKD. This CDR3 is CATSDPGVAGETYNEQFF. The CDR3 DNA is TGTGCCACCAGTGATCCTGGAGTAGCGGGAGAAACCTACAATGAGCAGTTCTTC.

J is TRBJ2-4 and V is TRBV7-2; D is perhaps TRBD2 (6 bases). The CDR3 has 16 amino acids. V was trimmed by 2 bases and J by 7 bases, leaving 18 bases between them. Looked up from germline, CDR1 is SGHTA and CDR2 is FQGNSA. The CDR3 reads CASSLYRLAAGNIQYF. As DNA, the CDR3 is TGTGCCAGCAGCTTATATCGGTTGGCGGCGGGGAACATTCAGTACTTC. Together with reference TRBV7-2 and TRBJ2-4, the CDR3 gives the full variable domain: GAGVSQSPSNKVTEKGKDVELRCDPISGHTALYWYRQSLGQGLEFLIYFQGNSAPDKSGLPSDRFSAERTGGSVSTLTIQRTQQEDSAVYLCASSLYRLAAGNIQYFGAGTRLSVL.

Notes on this clonotype: At one boundary the junction diverges from the germline segment, which might be a read error. This rearrangement joins TRBV24-1 to TRBJ2-1, with 9 nucleotides matching TRBD1. Germline loops: CDR1 KGHDR, CDR2 SFDVKD. The CDR3 consists of 15 residues. CDR3 amino acids: CATSGGGTGYSEQFF. For the CDR3, the DNA is TGTGCCACCAGTGGAGGTGGGACAGGGTACAGTGAGCAGTTCTTC.

This clonotype was detected a few times. V usage is TRBV27 and J usage is TRBJ2-1, with D perhaps assigned TRBD1 or TRBD2 (6 bases each). V lost 6 bases and J lost 9, with 12 bases in between. The CDR3 extends over 12 amino acids. Germline V gene data show CDR1 as MNHEY and CDR2 as SMNVEV (reference sequence). The CDR3 sequence is CASSVGGSEQFF. CDR3 sequence (DNA): TGTGCCAGCAGCGTGGGGGGCAGTGAGCAGTTCTTC.